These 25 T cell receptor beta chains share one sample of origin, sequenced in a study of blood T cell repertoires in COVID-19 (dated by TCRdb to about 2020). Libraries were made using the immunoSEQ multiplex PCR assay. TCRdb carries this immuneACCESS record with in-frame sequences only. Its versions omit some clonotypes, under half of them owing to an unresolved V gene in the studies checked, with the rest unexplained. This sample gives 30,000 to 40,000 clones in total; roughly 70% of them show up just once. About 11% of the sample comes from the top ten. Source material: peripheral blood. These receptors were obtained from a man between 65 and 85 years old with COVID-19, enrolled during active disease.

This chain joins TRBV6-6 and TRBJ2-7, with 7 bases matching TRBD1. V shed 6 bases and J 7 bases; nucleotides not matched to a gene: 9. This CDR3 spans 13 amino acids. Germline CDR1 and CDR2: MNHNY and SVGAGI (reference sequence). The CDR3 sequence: CASRGTVTGEQYF. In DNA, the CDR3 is TGTGCCAGCAGGGGGACAGTGACGGGGGAGCAGTACTTC.

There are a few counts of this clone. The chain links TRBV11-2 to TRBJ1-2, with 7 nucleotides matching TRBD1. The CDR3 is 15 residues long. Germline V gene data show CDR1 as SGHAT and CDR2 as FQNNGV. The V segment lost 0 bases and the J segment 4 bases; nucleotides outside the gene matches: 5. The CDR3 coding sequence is TGTGCCAGCAGCTTAGATTGGACAGGTCCCTATGGCTACACCTTC. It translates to CASSLDWTGPYGYTF.

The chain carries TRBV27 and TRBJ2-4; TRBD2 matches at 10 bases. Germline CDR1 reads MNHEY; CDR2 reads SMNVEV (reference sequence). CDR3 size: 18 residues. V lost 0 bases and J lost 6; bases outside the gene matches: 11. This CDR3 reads CASSLSWLAGDPRNIQYF. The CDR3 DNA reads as TGTGCCAGCAGTTTATCGTGGCTAGCGGGGGACCCGCGAAACATTCAGTACTTC.

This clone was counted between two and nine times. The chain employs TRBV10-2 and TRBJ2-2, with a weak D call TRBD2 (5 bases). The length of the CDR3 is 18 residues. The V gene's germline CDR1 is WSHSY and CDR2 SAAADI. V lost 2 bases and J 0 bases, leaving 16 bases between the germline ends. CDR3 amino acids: CASSERAIRGANTGELFF. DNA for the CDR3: TGCGCCAGCAGTGAGAGGGCTATTCGGGGAGCGAACACCGGGGAGCTGTTTTTT.

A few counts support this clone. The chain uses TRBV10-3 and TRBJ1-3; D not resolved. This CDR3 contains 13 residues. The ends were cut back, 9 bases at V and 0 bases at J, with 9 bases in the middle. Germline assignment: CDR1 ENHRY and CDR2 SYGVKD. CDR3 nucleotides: TGTGCCATAGAAGCATCCTCTGGAAACACCATATATTTT. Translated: CAIEASSGNTIYF.

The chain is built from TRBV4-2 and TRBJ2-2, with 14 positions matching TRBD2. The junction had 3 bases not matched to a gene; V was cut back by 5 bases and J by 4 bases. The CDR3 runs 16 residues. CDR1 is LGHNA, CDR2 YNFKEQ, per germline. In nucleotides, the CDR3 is TGTGCCAGCAGCAGACTAGCGGGGGGGCCCACCGGGGAGCTGTTTTTT. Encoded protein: CASSRLAGGPTGELFF.

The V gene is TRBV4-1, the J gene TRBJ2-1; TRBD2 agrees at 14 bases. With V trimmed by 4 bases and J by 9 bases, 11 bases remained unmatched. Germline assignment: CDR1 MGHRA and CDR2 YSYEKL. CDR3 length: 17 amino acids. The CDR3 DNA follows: TGCGCCAGCAGCCCGACTAGCGGGGGGGCCGGGCGGAGTGAGCAGTTCTTC. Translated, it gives CASSPTSGGAGRSEQFF.

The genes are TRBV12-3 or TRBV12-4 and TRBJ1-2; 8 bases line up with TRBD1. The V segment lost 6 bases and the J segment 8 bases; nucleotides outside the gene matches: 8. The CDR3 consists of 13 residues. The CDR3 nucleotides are TGTGCCAGCAGGCAGCAGGGGGCGCAGGGCTACACCTTC. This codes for CASRQQGAQGYTF.

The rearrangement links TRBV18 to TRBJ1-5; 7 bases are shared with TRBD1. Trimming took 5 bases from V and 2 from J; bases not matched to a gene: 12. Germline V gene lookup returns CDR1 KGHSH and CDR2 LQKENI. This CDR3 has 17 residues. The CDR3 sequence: CASSSTGNIMGNQPQHF. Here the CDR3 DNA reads TGTGCCAGCTCATCGACAGGGAATATAATGGGCAATCAGCCCCAGCATTTT.

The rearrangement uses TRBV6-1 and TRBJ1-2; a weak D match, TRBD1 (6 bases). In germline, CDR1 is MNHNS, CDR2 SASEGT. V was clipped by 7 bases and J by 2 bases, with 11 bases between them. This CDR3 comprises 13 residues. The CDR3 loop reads CASKDSLNYGYTF. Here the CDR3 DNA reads TGTGCCAGCAAGGACAGCTTAAACTATGGCTACACCTTC.

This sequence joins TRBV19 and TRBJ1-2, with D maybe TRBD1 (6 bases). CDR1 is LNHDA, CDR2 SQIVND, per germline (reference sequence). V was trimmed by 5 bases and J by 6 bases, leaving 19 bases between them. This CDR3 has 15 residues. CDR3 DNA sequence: TGTGCCAGTAGTTACTTTAAACAGGGACGGGATGGCTACACCTTC. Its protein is CASSYFKQGRDGYTF.

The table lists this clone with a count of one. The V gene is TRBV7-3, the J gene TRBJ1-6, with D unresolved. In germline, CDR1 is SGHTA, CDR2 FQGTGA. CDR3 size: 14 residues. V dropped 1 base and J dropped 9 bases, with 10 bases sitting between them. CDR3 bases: TGTGCCAGCAGCTTAAGACCCACGGGTTCACCCCTCCACTTT. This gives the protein CASSLRPTGSPLHF.

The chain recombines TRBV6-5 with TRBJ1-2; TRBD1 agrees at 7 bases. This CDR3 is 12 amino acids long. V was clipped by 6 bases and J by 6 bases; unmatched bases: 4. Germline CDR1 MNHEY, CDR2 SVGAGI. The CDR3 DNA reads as TGTGCCAGCAGACCGACAGGGAATGGCTACACCTTC. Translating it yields CASRPTGNGYTF.

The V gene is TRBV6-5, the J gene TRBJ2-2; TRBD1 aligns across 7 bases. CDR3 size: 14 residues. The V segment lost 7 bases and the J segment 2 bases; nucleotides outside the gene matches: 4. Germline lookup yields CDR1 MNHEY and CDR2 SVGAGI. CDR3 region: CASIGTANTGELFF. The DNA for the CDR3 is TGTGCCAGCATAGGGACAGCCAACACCGGGGAGCTGTTTTTT.

CDR3 protein: CASSLGDWEQFF. The CDR3, as DNA: TGTGCCAGCAGCCTAGGGGATTGGGAGCAGTTCTTC. The chain couples TRBV12-3 or TRBV12-4 to TRBJ2-1; D is possibly TRBD1 (5 bases). The V end was cut by 6 bases, the J end by 10 bases, with 13 bases between. The CDR3 is made up of 12 amino acids.

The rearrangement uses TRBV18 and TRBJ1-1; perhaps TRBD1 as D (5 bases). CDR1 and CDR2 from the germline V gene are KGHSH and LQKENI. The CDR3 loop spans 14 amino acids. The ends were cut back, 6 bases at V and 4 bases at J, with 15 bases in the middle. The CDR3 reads CASSRGSGGTEAFF. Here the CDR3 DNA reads TGTGCCAGCTCCCGAGGTTCGGGGGGCACTGAAGCTTTCTTT.

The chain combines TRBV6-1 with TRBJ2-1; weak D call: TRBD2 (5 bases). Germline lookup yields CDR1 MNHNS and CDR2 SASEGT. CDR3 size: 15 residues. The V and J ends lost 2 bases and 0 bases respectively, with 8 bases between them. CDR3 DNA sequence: TGTGCCAGCAGTGAACTAGCCGGCTCCTACAATGAGCAGTTCTTC. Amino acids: CASSELAGSYNEQFF.

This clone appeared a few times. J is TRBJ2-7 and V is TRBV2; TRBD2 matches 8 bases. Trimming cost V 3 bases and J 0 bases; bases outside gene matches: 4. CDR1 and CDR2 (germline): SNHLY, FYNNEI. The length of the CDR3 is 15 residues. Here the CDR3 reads CASSDRGGRSYEQYF. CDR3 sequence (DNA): TGTGCCAGCAGTGATCGCGGGGGGCGCTCCTACGAGCAGTACTTC.

The CDR3 DNA follows: TGTGCCAGCAGCGTAGGCGTTAGCGGGGCCACAGATACGCAGTATTTT. Protein: CASSVGVSGATDTQYF. The rearrangement uses TRBV9 and TRBJ2-3; the match to TRBD2 covers 8 bases. V trimming: 0 bases; J trimming: 2 bases; junction bases outside the gene matches: 5. This CDR3 has 16 residues. Germline V CDR1 and CDR2: SGDLS, YYNGEE.

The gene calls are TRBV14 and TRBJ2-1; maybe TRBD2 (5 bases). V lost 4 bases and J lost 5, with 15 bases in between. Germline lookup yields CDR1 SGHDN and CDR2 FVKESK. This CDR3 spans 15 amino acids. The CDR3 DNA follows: TGTGCCAGCAGCCCGCGGGCAGGACCCCACAATGAGCAGTTCTTC. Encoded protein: CASSPRAGPHNEQFF. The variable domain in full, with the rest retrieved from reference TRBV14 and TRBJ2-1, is EAGVTQFPSHSVIEKGQTVTLRCDPISGHDNLYWYRRVMGKEIKFLLHFVKESKQDESGMPNNRFLAERTGGTYSTLKVQPAELEDSGVYFCASSPRAGPHNEQFFGPGTRLTVL.

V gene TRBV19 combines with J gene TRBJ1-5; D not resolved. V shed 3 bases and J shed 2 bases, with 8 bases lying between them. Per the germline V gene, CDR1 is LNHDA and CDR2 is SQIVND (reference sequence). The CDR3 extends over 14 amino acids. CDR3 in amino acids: CASSMGQGNQPQHF. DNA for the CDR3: TGTGCCAGTAGTATGGGTCAGGGCAATCAGCCCCAGCATTTT.

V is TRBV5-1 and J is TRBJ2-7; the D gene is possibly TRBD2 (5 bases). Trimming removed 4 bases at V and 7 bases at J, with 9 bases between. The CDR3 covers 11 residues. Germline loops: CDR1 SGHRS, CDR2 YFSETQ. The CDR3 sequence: CASSGLGEQYF. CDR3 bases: TGCGCCAGCAGCGGACTGGGAGAGCAGTACTTC.

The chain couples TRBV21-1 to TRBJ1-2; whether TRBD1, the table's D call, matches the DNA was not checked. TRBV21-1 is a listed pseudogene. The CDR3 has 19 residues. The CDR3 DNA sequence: TGTGCCAGCAGCGTAGGGCGGGACAGGGAAAGGAAAAGAGGCTATGGCTACACCTTC. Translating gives CASSVGRDRERKRGYGYTF.

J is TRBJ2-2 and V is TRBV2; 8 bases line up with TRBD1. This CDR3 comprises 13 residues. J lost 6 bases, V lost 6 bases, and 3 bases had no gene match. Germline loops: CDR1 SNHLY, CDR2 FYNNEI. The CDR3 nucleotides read TGTGCCAGCAGCATGGACAGGGCCGGGGAGCTGTTTTTT. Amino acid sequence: CASSMDRAGELFF.

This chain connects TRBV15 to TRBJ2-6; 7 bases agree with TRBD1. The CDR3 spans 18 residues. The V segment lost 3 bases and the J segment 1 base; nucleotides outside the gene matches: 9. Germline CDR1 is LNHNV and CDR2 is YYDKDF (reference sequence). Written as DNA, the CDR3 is TGTGCCACCAGCAGTGGGGACAGTGCAGGTTCTGGGGCCAACGTCCTGACTTTC. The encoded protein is CATSSGDSAGSGANVLTF.